Presented here are 31 T cell receptor beta chains from one specimen sequenced in a study of blood T cells in healthy people across ages. Alongside a J-beta primer mix, a sample-barcoded 5' primer served in a second PCR lasting about 7 to 12 cycles. TCRdb re-derived calls from the 5' RACE reads in MiXCR, one entry per CDR3 protein. The sample lists 760,000 or so distinct CDR3 sequences, roughly 25% occurring once. These same records also appear under a second study, on T cells of mothers and their children.

Sequencing was done on a sample of blood. These receptors came from a boy aged 5 to 17 in good health.

In its sample, this clonotype was seen a few times. The genes are TRBV7-2 and TRBJ1-2; D is unclear. Between the trimmed V and J ends, which lost 5 bases and 6 bases, there was a span of 19 bases. The CDR3 length is 15 residues. Germline lookup yields CDR1 SGHTA and CDR2 FQGNSA. CDR3 sequence reads: CASSPRKGPGDGYTF. CDR3 in DNA: TGTGCCAGCAGCCCAAGAAAGGGCCCTGGTGATGGCTACACCTTC.

This clonotype has a single count. The chain links TRBV12-3 or TRBV12-4 to TRBJ2-3; 8 bases are shared with TRBD1. There are 13 residues in the CDR3. V was clipped by 10 bases and J by 5 bases; unmatched bases: 8. The CDR3 bases are TGTGCCAACACCCGACAGGGGTTAGATACGCAGTATTTT. Its protein product is CANTRQGLDTQYF.

The chain uses TRBV7-9 and TRBJ1-5; a possible D gene is TRBD1 (5 bases). Germline assignment: CDR1 SEHNR and CDR2 FQNEAQ (reference sequence). V lost 5 bases and J 2 bases, leaving 16 bases between the germline ends. The CDR3 loop spans 16 amino acids. DNA for the CDR3: TGTGCCAGCAGCCACGACAGCCCTTCGGGCAATCAGCCCCAGCATTTT. Protein sequence: CASSHDSPSGNQPQHF.

The J gene is TRBJ2-7, the V gene TRBV4-1, with a weak D call TRBD2 (6 bases). Germline V lookup: CDR1 MGHRA, CDR2 YSYEKL. The CDR3 has 16 residues. Trimming shortened V by 1 base and J by 4 bases, and 17 bases separated the two germline ends. CDR3 protein: CASSQGGEGTLYEQYF. CDR3 nucleotide sequence: TGCGCCAGCAGCCAAGGGGGGGAAGGGACCCTTTACGAGCAGTACTTC.

The chain employs TRBV5-1 and TRBJ2-5; 10 positions match TRBD2. The germline V gene encodes CDR1 SGHRS and CDR2 YFSETQ. The CDR3 spans 15 residues. V dropped 4 bases and J dropped 3; count of bases not matched to a gene: 6. The CDR3 here is CASSVGLATKETQYF. The CDR3 bases are TGCGCCAGCAGCGTGGGACTAGCGACAAAAGAGACCCAGTACTTC.

The V call is TRBV20-1, the J call TRBJ1-5; 7 nucleotides line up with TRBD1. V trimming: 6 bases; J trimming: 4 bases; junction bases outside the gene matches: 9. The CDR3 consists of 14 residues. Germline CDR1 and CDR2: DFQATT and SNEGSKA (reference sequence). The CDR3: CSAYQGEGNQPQHF. The CDR3 DNA is TGCAGTGCATACCAGGGGGAAGGGAATCAGCCCCAGCATTTT.

The V call is TRBV7-2, the J call TRBJ2-1; 8 bases are shared with TRBD2. The CDR3 is made up of 15 amino acids. Trimming at V came to 2 bases and at J to 6 bases, leaving 6 bases not matched to a gene. The germline V gene has CDR1 SGHTA and CDR2 FQGNSA. The CDR3 loop reads CASSLQTGLANEQFF. For the CDR3, the DNA is TGTGCCAGCAGCTTACAAACAGGACTAGCCAATGAGCAGTTCTTC.

The rearrangement joins TRBV9 to TRBJ2-1; possible D gene TRBD1, 5 bases. This CDR3 has 14 amino acids. V was trimmed by 0 bases and J by 8 bases, leaving 12 bases between them. Looked up from germline, CDR1 is SGDLS and CDR2 is YYNGEE. The CDR3 protein is CASSVEGIRDEQFF. The DNA for the CDR3 is TGTGCCAGCAGCGTAGAAGGGATCAGGGATGAGCAGTTCTTC.

This chain connects TRBV24-1 to TRBJ1-1; D is perhaps TRBD1 (5 bases). V was trimmed by 7 bases and J by 4 bases, leaving 12 bases between them. Germline V lookup: CDR1 KGHDR, CDR2 SFDVKD. The CDR3 is 13 residues long. The CDR3 loop reads CATRTNGGTEAFF. For the CDR3, the DNA is TGTGCCACCAGGACTAATGGGGGCACTGAAGCTTTCTTT.

This clonotype has more than one count but fewer than ten. V usage is TRBV6-4 and J usage is TRBJ1-2; TRBD1 might be the D (5 bases). Germline V gene sequence: CDR1 MRHNA, CDR2 SNTAGT. V was clipped by 4 bases and J by 0 bases, with 12 bases between them. The CDR3 is made up of 15 amino acids. CDR3 sequence: CASSGPGRPNYGYTF. The CDR3 DNA follows: TGTGCCAGCAGTGGCCCGGGACGACCTAACTATGGCTACACCTTC.

CDR3 DNA: TGTGCCAGCTCTACTAGCATCACCGGGGAGCTGTTTTTT. Translated, it gives CASSTSITGELFF. This chain joins TRBV18 and TRBJ2-2; D possibly corresponds to TRBD2 (6 bases). Trimming cost V 6 bases and J 4 bases, with 9 bases left between them. CDR3 size: 13 residues. In germline, CDR1 is KGHSH, CDR2 LQKENI. Variable domain in full (rest from reference TRBV18 and TRBJ2-2): NAGVMQNPRHLVRRRGQEARLRCSPMKGHSHVYWYRQLPEEGLKFMVYLQKENIIDESGMPKERFSAEFPKEGPSILRIQQVVRGDSAAYFCASSTSITGELFFGEGSRLTVL.

This clonotype was detected only a few times. The chain combines TRBV5-5 with TRBJ2-5; the match to TRBD2 covers 8 bases. The J call is uncertain, as TRBJ2-7 better fits the DNA end. The CDR3 length is 14 residues. The germline V gene has CDR1 SGHKS and CDR2 YYEKEE (reference sequence). CDR3 sequence reads: CASSFSGSEDEQYF. Here the CDR3 DNA reads TGTGCCAGCAGCTTCAGCGGGAGTGAAGACGAGCAGTACTTC.

This clonotype has a handful of counts. This sequence joins TRBV6-5 and TRBJ1-1; weak D call: TRBD1 (6 bases). This CDR3 contains 14 residues. V dropped 1 base and J dropped 3 bases, with 9 bases sitting between them. Germline V gives CDR1 MNHEY, CDR2 SVGAGI. CDR3 residues: CASSYLHRDTEAFF. In nucleotides, the CDR3 is TGTGCCAGCAGTTACTTGCACAGGGACACTGAAGCTTTCTTT.

The V call is TRBV28, the J call TRBJ1-5, with D hard to call. The CDR3 loop spans 16 amino acids. V lost 7 bases and J 2 bases, leaving 18 bases between the germline ends. Germline V gene sequence: CDR1 MDHEN, CDR2 SYDVKM. The DNA for the CDR3 is TGTGCCAGCATTTCAATCTACTTAAGGGGCAATCAGCCCCAGCATTTT. Translation gives CASISIYLRGNQPQHF.

The J gene is TRBJ2-5, the V gene TRBV6-1, with TRBD2 identical over 7 bases. The assigned J gene may be wrong: the sequence end matches TRBJ2-1 better. Germline V gives CDR1 MNHNS, CDR2 SASEGT. There are 15 residues in the CDR3. The CDR3 loop reads CASSEYWTGGYEQFF. As DNA, the CDR3 is TGTGCCAGCAGTGAATATTGGACGGGAGGCTATGAGCAGTTCTTC.

J is TRBJ1-1 and V is TRBV7-9; a weak D match, TRBD1 (6 bases). The V and J ends lost 3 bases and 4 bases respectively, with 15 bases between them. Germline CDR1 reads SEHNR; CDR2 reads FQNEAQ (reference sequence). The CDR3 consists of 15 residues. CDR3 in DNA: TGTGCCAGCAGCTTGGCCCAGGGGAGGATCACTGAAGCTTTCTTT. Translated, it gives CASSLAQGRITEAFF.

The J gene is TRBJ2-1, the V gene TRBV15; D may be TRBD2 (6 bases). The J call may not be correct, given that the DNA end is closer to TRBJ2-5. CDR1 LNHNV and CDR2 YYDKDF come from the germline V gene (reference sequence). This CDR3 is built from 15 residues. The CDR3 here is CATSRDGKGRETQYF. CDR3 nucleotides: TGTGCCACCAGCAGAGATGGTAAAGGGAGGGAGACCCAGTACTTC.

This clonotype turned up a few times. The chain is built from TRBV9 and TRBJ2-3; 7 bases align to TRBD2. CDR3 size: 16 residues. Per germline, CDR1 SGDLS and CDR2 YYNGEE. V gave up 1 base and J gave up 3 bases; unmatched junction bases: 8. Written as DNA, the CDR3 is TGTGCCAGCAGCGTAAGTCCCGGGACTACAACAGATACGCAGTATTTT. It yields the protein CASSVSPGTTTDTQYF.

This clonotype was picked up a small number of times. This chain links TRBV6-1 with TRBJ1-1; D is possibly TRBD1 (5 bases). Per the germline V gene, CDR1 is MNHNS and CDR2 is SASEGT. The CDR3 has 13 amino acids. V shed 6 bases and J shed 5 bases, with 13 bases lying between them. The CDR3 bases are TGTGCCAGCAGCCCGGAGGGGAGGACTGAAGCTTTCTTT. Translation gives CASSPEGRTEAFF.

This clonotype showed up just a few times. This chain joins TRBV6-5 and TRBJ1-4, with a possible D match to TRBD1 (6 bases). The CDR3 is 19 residues long. Germline-derived CDR1 and CDR2 are MNHEY and SVGAGI. The ends were cut back, 3 bases at V and 4 bases at J, with 24 bases in the middle. The CDR3 loop reads CASSYWESPRTANNEKLFF. The CDR3 bases are TGTGCCAGCAGTTATTGGGAGAGCCCCCGGACAGCAAATAATGAAAAACTGTTTTTT.

V and J are TRBV15 and TRBJ2-5; the match to TRBD2 covers 8 bases. The V segment lost 9 bases and the J segment 2 bases; nucleotides outside the gene matches: 11. This CDR3 contains 15 residues. In germline, CDR1 is LNHNV, CDR2 YYDKDF (reference sequence). CDR3 sequence: CATRGKAGGQETQYF. The DNA of the CDR3 is TGTGCCACTCGGGGTAAGGCGGGGGGACAAGAGACCCAGTACTTC.

As DNA, the CDR3 is TGTGCCAGCAGCCCCGAGGGACTGAATAGCAATCAGCCCCAGCATTTT. Its translation is CASSPEGLNSNQPQHF. V and J are TRBV7-8 and TRBJ1-5; D is possibly TRBD1 (5 bases). This CDR3 spans 16 amino acids. Germline lookup yields CDR1 SGHVS and CDR2 FQNEAQ. V was pared by 5 bases and J by 0 bases, with 14 bases between.

This clonotype was seen a few times. The DNA for the CDR3 is TGCAGTGCTAGAGTCGGGCTAGCGGACTCCTACAATGAGCAGTTCTTC. It is translated as CSARVGLADSYNEQFF. The chain has TRBV20-1 and TRBJ2-1, with 7 bases that match TRBD2. V was clipped by 1 base and J by 0 bases; unmatched bases: 6. From germline, CDR1 is DFQATT and CDR2 SNEGSKA (reference sequence). This CDR3 has 16 amino acids.

This clonotype was seen only a few times. The chain couples TRBV7-8 to TRBJ2-6, with 8 bases fitting TRBD1. V was pared by 4 bases and J by 1 base, with 12 bases of the junction left unmatched. Germline CDR1 SGHVS, CDR2 FQNEAQ. This CDR3 comprises 19 residues. The CDR3 reads CASSYGTGQLWSGANVLTF. For the CDR3, the DNA is TGTGCCAGCAGCTACGGGACAGGCCAACTATGGTCTGGGGCCAACGTCCTGACTTTC.

This clonotype was counted between two and nine times. The rearrangement joins TRBV4-1 to TRBJ2-6; 7 bases map to TRBD1. The V segment lost 3 bases and the J segment 1 base; nucleotides outside the gene matches: 15. In germline, CDR1 is MGHRA, CDR2 YSYEKL. This CDR3 comprises 20 residues. The CDR3 protein is CASSQTTPGQSFSGANVLTF. As DNA, the CDR3 is TGCGCCAGCAGCCAGACAACTCCGGGACAGTCTTTTTCTGGGGCCAACGTCCTGACTTTC.

This clonotype was seen once. The chain recombines TRBV7-3 with TRBJ2-1; TRBD2 agrees at 7 bases. Germline lookup yields CDR1 SGHTA and CDR2 FQGTGA. The J segment lost 5 bases and the V segment lost 3 bases, leaving 4 bases of the junction unmatched. This CDR3 is built from 14 residues. CDR3 sequence (DNA): TGTGCCAGCAGCTTGAAGGGGAGGGACAATGAGCAGTTCTTC. Amino acids: CASSLKGRDNEQFF.

The CDR3 loop is CASSPGGIEQFF. For the CDR3, the DNA is TGTGCCAGCAGCCCTGGTGGAATCGAGCAGTTCTTC. This rearrangement joins TRBV4-2 to TRBJ2-1, with no clear D. This CDR3 is 12 amino acids long. Trimming stripped 4 bases from V and 10 bases from J, with 11 bases between. CDR1 and CDR2 (germline): LGHNA, YNFKEQ.

This chain connects TRBV6-5 to TRBJ2-2, with 8 bases fitting TRBD1. Germline V gene sequence: CDR1 MNHEY, CDR2 SVGAGI. V was clipped by 2 bases and J by 2 bases; unmatched bases: 7. This CDR3 contains 17 residues. The CDR3 sequence: CASSYRTGFRNTGELFF. The CDR3 coding sequence is TGTGCCAGCAGTTACCGGACAGGGTTCAGAAACACCGGGGAGCTGTTTTTT.

This clonotype appeared once. The V call is TRBV7-2, the J call TRBJ2-1; weak D call: TRBD2 (6 bases). Trimming cost V 8 bases and J 9 bases, with 23 bases left between them. There are 15 residues in the CDR3. Germline V gives CDR1 SGHTA, CDR2 FQGNSA. CDR3 sequence reads: CASAPRRDLWLEQFF. The CDR3, as DNA: TGTGCCAGCGCCCCGCGGCGGGATCTGTGGCTTGAGCAGTTCTTC.

A few counts support this clonotype. J is TRBJ1-4 and V is TRBV28; no reliable D call. Trimming shortened V by 4 bases and J by 2 bases, and 11 bases separated the two germline ends. The germline CDR1 and CDR2 sequences are MDHEN and SYDVKM. This CDR3 has 15 amino acids. CDR3 region: CASSSPLGTNEKLFF. CDR3 nucleotides: TGTGCCAGCAGTTCCCCTCTAGGGACTAATGAAAAACTGTTTTTT.

This clonotype appeared a few times. V is TRBV12-3 or TRBV12-4 and J is TRBJ2-4, with D uncertain. This CDR3 is 12 amino acids long. V was trimmed by 5 bases and J by 11 bases, leaving 13 bases between them. The CDR3 here is CASSGDSGLQYF. The CDR3 bases are TGTGCCAGCAGTGGGGATTCGGGCCTTCAGTACTTC.